This T cell receptor (beta chain) was retrieved from a study of T cell clusters in autoimmune cytopenias. Each sample's input was around 250 ng genomic DNA, 30,000 to 45,000 genome equivalents. Its frequency marks this clonotype as medium-sized. There are 16 residues in the CDR3. Germline V gives CDR1 SGHNT, CDR2 YENEEA. TRB rearrangements were amplified by touch-down multiplex PCR with mixed TRB-A/B primers. TCRdb reworked the multiplex PCR reads into one entry per CDR3 protein, no DNA. This table lists around 2,200 distinct CDR3 sequences. This same sample was also taken into another study, of T cell repertoires in aging, cancer and after chemotherapy. That source notes: The whole study produced a dataset of around 9 million TCR reads.

The TCR was taken from a human donor with an autoimmune cytopenia or autoimmune hepatitis (not recorded which). The V gene is TRBV11-3, the J gene TRBJ2-1; without DNA, the TCRdb call of TRBD2 cannot be checked. Sequencing was done on a sample of peripheral blood. CDR3 sequence reads: CASSGGGGGSYNEQFF.